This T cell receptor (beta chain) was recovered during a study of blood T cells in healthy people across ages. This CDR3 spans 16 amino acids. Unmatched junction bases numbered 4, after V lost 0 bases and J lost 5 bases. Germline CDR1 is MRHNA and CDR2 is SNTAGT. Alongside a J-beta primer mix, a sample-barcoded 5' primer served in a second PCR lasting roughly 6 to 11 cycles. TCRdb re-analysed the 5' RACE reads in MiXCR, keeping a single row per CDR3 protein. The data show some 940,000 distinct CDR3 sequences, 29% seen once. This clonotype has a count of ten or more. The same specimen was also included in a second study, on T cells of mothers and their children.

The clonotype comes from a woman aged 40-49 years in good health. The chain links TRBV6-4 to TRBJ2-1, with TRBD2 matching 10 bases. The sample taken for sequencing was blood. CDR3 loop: CASSDSAGGTHNEQFF. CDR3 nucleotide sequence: TGTGCCAGCAGTGACTCAGCGGGGGGGACCCACAATGAGCAGTTCTTC.